Each of the 19 T cell receptor beta chains below was sequenced from the same sample in a study of T cell responses to AZD1222 COVID-19 vaccine. TCRdb's table, derived via immunoSEQ multiplex PCR, lists solely in-frame clones and lacks some. The profile shows approximately 130,000 clones, 84% of them singletons. Material: peripheral blood, obtained 28 days after the second AZD1222 dose. These receptors were collected from an adult who received the AZD1222 COVID-19 vaccine.

The V and J genes are TRBV19 and TRBJ1-5; D might be TRBD1 (5 bases). Germline loops: CDR1 LNHDA, CDR2 SQIVND (reference sequence). Trimming took off 4 bases at V and 8 bases at J, with 24 bases between the two ends. This CDR3 contains 17 residues. CDR3 protein: CASSTAIPGLRREPQHF. The CDR3 region has the DNA TGTGCCAGTAGTACGGCTATACCGGGACTGCGTAGGGAGCCCCAGCATTTT.

The chain links TRBV4-1 to TRBJ2-3; D may be TRBD1 (5 bases). The V and J ends lost 3 bases and 4 bases respectively, with 14 bases between them. The length of the CDR3 is 15 residues. CDR1 and CDR2 (germline): MGHRA, YSYEKL. This CDR3 is CASSHQGAVSDTQYF. CDR3 in DNA: TGCGCCAGCAGCCACCAAGGGGCCGTCTCAGATACGCAGTATTTT.

J is TRBJ1-6 and V is TRBV7-2, with D possibly matching TRBD1 (6 bases). The V gene's germline CDR1 is SGHTA and CDR2 FQGNSA. The CDR3 length is 15 residues. Trimming cost V 5 bases and J 7 bases, with 15 bases left between them. CDR3: CASSPRQGSNSPLHF. The CDR3 DNA is TGTGCCAGCAGCCCGAGGCAGGGGTCGAATTCACCCCTCCACTTT. Variable domain in full (rest from reference TRBV7-2 and TRBJ1-6): GAGVSQSPSNKVTEKGKDVELRCDPISGHTALYWYRQSLGQGLEFLIYFQGNSAPDKSGLPSDRFSAERTGGSVSTLTIQRTQQEDSAVYLCASSPRQGSNSPLHFGNGTRLTVT.

The chain employs TRBV27 and TRBJ2-7; a possible D gene is TRBD2 (5 bases). Germline V lookup: CDR1 MNHEY, CDR2 SMNVEV (reference sequence). CDR3 length equals 14 residues. Trimming removed 0 bases from V and 3 bases from J, with 9 bases in between. Here the CDR3 DNA reads TGTGCCAGCAGTTTATCCGGGATCAACTACGAGCAGTACTTC. This codes for CASSLSGINYEQYF.

This sequence joins TRBV5-1 and TRBJ1-2; 12 bases match TRBD1. Germline lookup yields CDR1 SGHRS and CDR2 YFSETQ. V lost 4 bases to trimming and J lost 6 bases; unmatched junction nucleotides: 7. The CDR3 extends over 15 amino acids. The CDR3 DNA reads as TGCGCCAGCAGCACTGGGGACAGGGGGCTAAATGGCTACACCTTC. Residues: CASSTGDRGLNGYTF.

The chain has TRBV4-3 and TRBJ2-2, with D maybe TRBD1 (6 bases). Germline CDR1 is LGHNA and CDR2 is YSLEER. This CDR3 region has 15 residues. Trimming took off 0 bases at V and 7 bases at J, with 12 bases between the two ends. The CDR3 nucleotides read TGCGCCAGCAGCCAAGATTATAGGGGGAGCGGGGAGCTGTTTTTT. Amino acids: CASSQDYRGSGELFF.

The chain uses TRBV28 and TRBJ1-2; no firm D call. The CDR3 has 12 residues. Germline lookup yields CDR1 MDHEN and CDR2 SYDVKM. Trimming pared 6 bases from V and 8 bases from J, leaving 13 bases between. The CDR3 region is CASSLGPKGYTF. DNA of the CDR3: TGTGCCAGCAGCCTCGGCCCGAAAGGCTACACCTTC.

The chain joins TRBV5-6 to TRBJ2-7; D not resolved. Trimming left V 7 bases short and J 6 bases short, with 11 bases between. CDR3 length: 11 amino acids. CDR1 is SGHDT, CDR2 YYEEEE, per germline. The CDR3 sequence is CASGSRGEQYF. CDR3 sequence (DNA): TGTGCCAGCGGATCCCGTGGCGAGCAGTACTTC.

The genes are TRBV30 and TRBJ2-2; TRBD1 or TRBD2 may be the D gene (5 bases each). Germline V gene lookup returns CDR1 GTSNPN and CDR2 SVGIG (reference sequence). Trimming stripped 0 bases from V and 4 bases from J, with 12 bases between. The CDR3 has 15 amino acids. The CDR3 DNA sequence: TGTGCCTGGAGTGTAACGGGGACGGTCACCGGGGAGCTGTTTTTT. Translated: CAWSVTGTVTGELFF. The variable domain in full, completed from reference TRBV30 and TRBJ2-2, reads SQTIHQWPATLVQPVGSPLSLECTVEGTSNPNLYWYRQAAGRGLQLLFYSVGIGQISSEVPQNLSASRPQDRQFILSSKKLLLSDSGFYLCAWSVTGTVTGELFFGEGSRLTVL.

This chain joins TRBV7-2 and TRBJ1-2; D remains ambiguous. V gave up 5 bases and J gave up 0 bases, with 7 bases separating them. CDR1 and CDR2 (germline): SGHTA, FQGNSA. The CDR3 totals 13 residues. The CDR3 DNA reads TGTGCCAGCAGCCAGGTCGCTAACTATGGCTACACCTTC. Translation gives CASSQVANYGYTF.

This clone occurred once. The chain links TRBV19 to TRBJ2-7, with D hard to call. Germline V gene sequence: CDR1 LNHDA, CDR2 SQIVND (reference sequence). V dropped 5 bases and J dropped 4 bases, with 9 bases sitting between them. The CDR3 runs 12 residues. In DNA, the CDR3 is TGTGCCAGTAGTCCCGGGCGGTACGAGCAGTACTTC. This encodes CASSPGRYEQYF. Supplemented by reference TRBV19 and TRBJ2-7, the full variable domain reads DGGITQSPKYLFRKEGQNVTLSCEQNLNHDAMYWYRQDPGQGLRLIYYSQIVNDFQKGDIAEGYSVSREKKESFPLTVTSAQKNPTAFYLCASSPGRYEQYFGPGTRLTVT.

This clone showed up just a few times. The rearrangement joins TRBV7-2 to TRBJ2-7; D gene ambiguous. Germline V gives CDR1 SGHTA, CDR2 FQGNSA. The CDR3 is made up of 13 amino acids. Trimming cost V 0 bases and J 4 bases, with 7 bases left between them. This CDR3 is CASSLAQWYEQYF. Written as DNA, the CDR3 is TGTGCCAGCAGCTTAGCGCAGTGGTACGAGCAGTACTTC.

V is TRBV2 and J is TRBJ1-1; a weak D match, TRBD1 (6 bases). The germline V gene has CDR1 SNHLY and CDR2 FYNNEI. There are 14 residues in the CDR3. Trimming took 6 bases from V and 1 from J, leaving 12 bases between them. CDR3 bases: TGTGCCAGCAGCGACAGGACAAAGAACACTGAAGCTTTCTTT. Translating gives CASSDRTKNTEAFF.

The chain employs TRBV28 and TRBJ1-5, with D uncertain. CDR1 and CDR2 (germline): MDHEN, SYDVKM. The CDR3 totals 14 residues. V was clipped by 4 bases and J by 1 base, with 8 bases between them. CDR3: CASSSRSSNQPQHF. The CDR3 nucleotides are TGTGCCAGCAGTTCCCGGTCCAGCAATCAGCCCCAGCATTTT. The variable domain in full, with the rest retrieved from reference TRBV28 and TRBJ1-5, is DVKVTQSSRYLVKRTGEKVFLECVQDMDHENMFWYRQDPGLGLRLIYFSYDVKMKEKGDIPEGYSVSREKKERFSLILESASTNQTSMYLCASSSRSSNQPQHFGDGTRLSIL.

V is TRBV19 and J is TRBJ1-6; D not resolved. The CDR3 covers 18 residues. Looked up from germline, CDR1 is LNHDA and CDR2 is SQIVND (reference sequence). Trimming took 6 bases from V and 5 from J, leaving 23 bases between them. CDR3 nucleotide sequence: TGTGCCAGTAGCCTAGGGAGGAATATTCTTGCGGATAATTCACCCCTCCACTTT. Protein sequence: CASSLGRNILADNSPLHF.

The rearrangement joins TRBV7-2 to TRBJ1-2; 8 bases are shared with TRBD1. V dropped 3 bases and J dropped 8; count of bases not matched to a gene: 17. The CDR3 is 17 residues long. Germline assignment: CDR1 SGHTA and CDR2 FQGNSA. The CDR3 DNA follows: TGTGCCAGCAGCTTCCTGGGGGCTGGCGGACAGGGCGACGGCTACACCTTC. Protein product: CASSFLGAGGQGDGYTF.

The gene calls are TRBV28 and TRBJ2-3; the match to TRBD1 covers 7 bases. The V gene end was trimmed by 3 bases and the J gene end by 0 bases; junction bases not matched to a gene: 6. CDR3 length equals 16 residues. Germline values: CDR1 MDHEN, CDR2 SYDVKM. The CDR3 region is CASSFLGGGSTDTQYF. CDR3 sequence (DNA): TGTGCCAGCAGTTTTCTAGGGGGCGGTAGCACAGATACGCAGTATTTT.

The chain combines TRBV5-4 with TRBJ1-1, with a weak D call TRBD1 (5 bases). V gave up 4 bases and J gave up 1 base, with 14 bases separating them. CDR1 SGHNT and CDR2 YYREEE come from the germline V gene (reference sequence). The CDR3 has 15 amino acids. The CDR3 DNA sequence: TGTGCCAGCAGCCAAACAGGCGTTGGGAACACTGAAGCTTTCTTT. Its translation: CASSQTGVGNTEAFF. Using reference TRBV5-4 and TRBJ1-1 for the parts outside the CDR3, the full variable domain is ETGVTQSPTHLIKTRGQQVTLRCSSQSGHNTVSWYQQALGQGPQFIFQYYREEENGRGNFPPRFSGLQFPNYSSELNVNALELDDSALYLCASSQTGVGNTEAFFGQGTRLTVV.

This chain links TRBV24-1 with TRBJ2-5; 9 nucleotides line up with TRBD1. J gave up 4 bases and V 3 bases, and 5 bases lay outside the gene matches. CDR1 and CDR2 (germline): KGHDR, SFDVKD. This CDR3 contains 15 residues. This CDR3 reads CATSDPTGGGETQYF. The CDR3 bases are TGTGCCACCAGTGATCCGACAGGGGGGGGAGAGACCCAGTACTTC.